This is a list of T cell receptor beta chains from one sample in a study of cytomegalovirus exposure and HLA in healthy donors. Only in-frame clones appear in the TCRdb table, and some are missing; sequencing was by immunoSEQ multiplex PCR. The table lists 180,000 or so clones, roughly 78% of them singletons. Sequencing used PBMCs. These receptors all come from a young woman in good health and CMV-seronegative. CDR3s include the opening cysteine and the closing phenylalanine or tryptophan. D genes are given only for firm matches. Clone size is given for some rows only: seen once, a few or many times, or a class if the clone is expanded.

v_call	cdr3_length	d_call	clone_size	j_call	cdr3_aa	cdr3_nt
TRBV10-3	13	TRBD1	.	TRBJ2-5	CAIRGQPQETQYF	TGTGCCATCAGGGGACAGCCTCAAGAGACCCAGTACTTC
TRBV7-2	14	.	few	TRBJ1-1	CASSLESAEPDAFF	TGTGCCAGCAGCTTAGAGTCGGCGGAACCCGATGCTTTCTTT
TRBV19	16	TRBD2	.	TRBJ2-3	CASSIDGTTSTDTQYF	TGTGCCAGTAGCATAGATGGGACTACCAGCACAGATACGCAGTATTTT
TRBV11-3	13	.	.	TRBJ1-1	CASSAAGYTEAFF	TGTGCCAGCAGCGCAGCGGGGTACACTGAAGCTTTCTTT
TRBV4-1	13	.	.	TRBJ1-5	CASSQGLNQPQHF	TGCGCCAGCAGCCAGGGACTAAATCAGCCCCAGCATTTT
TRBV29-1	12	TRBD2	.	TRBJ2-1	CSVTSGVNEQFF	TGCAGCGTTACCAGCGGGGTAAATGAGCAGTTCTTC
TRBV18	16	TRBD2	.	TRBJ2-7	CASSPVGLAGAYEQYF	TGTGCCAGCTCACCAGTCGGCCTAGCGGGGGCCTACGAGCAGTACTTC
TRBV7-9	15	TRBD2	.	TRBJ2-1	CASSPLAGAYNEQFF	TGTGCCAGCAGCCCGCTAGCGGGAGCATACAATGAGCAGTTCTTC
TRBV10-3	16	TRBD2	.	TRBJ2-3	CAISESIRGGTDTQYF	TGTGCCATCAGTGAGTCGATTCGGGGGGGGACAGATACGCAGTATTTT
TRBV5-6	15	.	.	TRBJ2-7	CASSLGVTGAYEQYF	TGTGCCAGCAGCCTGGGGGTAACGGGTGCCTACGAGCAGTACTTC
TRBV6-6	16	TRBD2	.	TRBJ2-1	CASGLAGGNGYNEQFF	TGTGCCAGCGGACTAGCGGGGGGGAATGGCTACAATGAGCAGTTCTTC